This TCR beta chain was sequenced during a study of shared clonotypes between healthy human individuals. Overall study: Per donor, CD8 memory used one plate, CD8 naive used two, CD4 memory used three and CD4 naive used three. Study-wide results and limits: About 5% was the fraction of naive CD4 clonotypes found shared across a few donors.

At the deep level, the assay was run. Sequenced by immunoSEQ multiplex PCR; TCRdb stores in-frame clones only, minus some. The sample includes approximately 1.5 million clones, 97% to 99% of them seen just once. There are 15 residues in the CDR3. The germline CDR1 and CDR2 sequences are MDHEN and SYDVKM. V trimming: 7 bases; J trimming: 1 base; junction bases outside the gene matches: 7. This clone was seen just once. Its cognate antigen is unknown. The sequencing sample was made of naive CD4+ T cells sorted from blood. Subset in this sample: CD45RA+ positively selected. This rearrangement joins TRBV28 to TRBJ2-3, with 8 bases lining up with TRBD2. This receptor was obtained from a man aged 25 to 40 in good health. The CDR3 DNA reads TGTGCCAGCACCGCTGCGGGAGGAGGCACAGATACGCAGTATTTT. Amino acid sequence: CASTAAGGGTDTQYF.